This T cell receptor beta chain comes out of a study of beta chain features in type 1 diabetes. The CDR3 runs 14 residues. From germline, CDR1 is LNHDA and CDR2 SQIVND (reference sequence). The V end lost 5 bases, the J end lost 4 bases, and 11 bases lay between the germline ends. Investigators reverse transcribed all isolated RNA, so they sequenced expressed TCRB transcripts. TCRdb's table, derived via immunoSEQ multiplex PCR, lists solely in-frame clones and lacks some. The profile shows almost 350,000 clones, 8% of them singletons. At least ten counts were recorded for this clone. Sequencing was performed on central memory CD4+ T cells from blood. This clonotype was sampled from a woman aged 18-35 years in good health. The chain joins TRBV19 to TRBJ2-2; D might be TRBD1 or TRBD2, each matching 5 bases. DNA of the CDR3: TGTGCCAGTAGTTTCGCCGGGACCACCGGGGAGCTGTTTTTT. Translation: CASSFAGTTGELFF.